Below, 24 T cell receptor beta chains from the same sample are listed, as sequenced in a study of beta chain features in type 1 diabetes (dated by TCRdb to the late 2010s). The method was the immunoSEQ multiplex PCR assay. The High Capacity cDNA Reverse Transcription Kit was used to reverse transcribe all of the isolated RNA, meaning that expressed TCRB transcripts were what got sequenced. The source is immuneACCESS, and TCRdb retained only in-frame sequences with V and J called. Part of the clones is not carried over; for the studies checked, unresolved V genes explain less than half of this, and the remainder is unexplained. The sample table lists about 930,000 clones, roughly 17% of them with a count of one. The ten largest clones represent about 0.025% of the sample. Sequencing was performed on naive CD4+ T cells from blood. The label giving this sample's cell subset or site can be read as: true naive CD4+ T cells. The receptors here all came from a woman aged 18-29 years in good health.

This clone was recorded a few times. The CDR3 nucleotides read TGTGCCAGCAGCGTAGCCCCAGGGGGGTCCGAGCAGTACTTC. Translating it yields CASSVAPGGSEQYF. V usage is TRBV9 and J usage is TRBJ2-7, with D possibly TRBD1 on 7 matching bases. Germline-derived CDR1 and CDR2 are SGDLS and YYNGEE. The CDR3 is 14 amino acids. The V end was cut by 0 bases, the J end by 6 bases, with 13 bases between.

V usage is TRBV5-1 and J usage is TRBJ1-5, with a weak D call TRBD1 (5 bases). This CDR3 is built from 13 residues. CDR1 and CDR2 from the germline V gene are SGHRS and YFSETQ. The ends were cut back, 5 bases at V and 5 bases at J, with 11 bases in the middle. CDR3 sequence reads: CASSPGPDQPQHF. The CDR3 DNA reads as TGCGCCAGCAGTCCAGGGCCCGATCAGCCCCAGCATTTT.

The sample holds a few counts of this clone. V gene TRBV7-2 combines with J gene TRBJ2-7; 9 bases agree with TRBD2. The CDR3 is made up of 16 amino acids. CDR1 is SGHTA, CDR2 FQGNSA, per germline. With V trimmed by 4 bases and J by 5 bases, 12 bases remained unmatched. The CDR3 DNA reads TGTGCCAGCAGCTCTTTTGTCGGACTAGCGAGAAACGAGCAGTACTTC. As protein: CASSSFVGLARNEQYF. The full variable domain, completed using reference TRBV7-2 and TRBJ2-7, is GAGVSQSPSNKVTEKGKDVELRCDPISGHTALYWYRQSLGQGLEFLIYFQGNSAPDKSGLPSDRFSAERTGGSVSTLTIQRTQQEDSAVYLCASSSFVGLARNEQYFGPGTRLTVT.

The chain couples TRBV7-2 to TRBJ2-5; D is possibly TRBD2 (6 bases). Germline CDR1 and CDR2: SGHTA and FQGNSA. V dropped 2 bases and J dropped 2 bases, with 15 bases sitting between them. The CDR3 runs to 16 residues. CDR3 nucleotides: TGTGCCAGCAGCTTATCCGGGACTGGGAAACAAGAGACCCAGTACTTC. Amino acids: CASSLSGTGKQETQYF.

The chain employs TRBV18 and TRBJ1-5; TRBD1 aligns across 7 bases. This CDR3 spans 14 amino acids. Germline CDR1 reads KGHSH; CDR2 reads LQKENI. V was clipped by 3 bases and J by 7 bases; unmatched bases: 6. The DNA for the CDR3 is TGTGCCAGCTCACCGGGACAGCTTTGGCAGCCCCAGCATTTT. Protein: CASSPGQLWQPQHF.

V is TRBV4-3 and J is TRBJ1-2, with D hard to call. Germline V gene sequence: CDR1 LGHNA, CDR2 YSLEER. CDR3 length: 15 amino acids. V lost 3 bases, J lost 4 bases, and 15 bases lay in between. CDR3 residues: CASSQGTREIYGYTF. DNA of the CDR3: TGCGCCAGCAGCCAGGGTACTAGGGAAATCTATGGCTACACCTTC.

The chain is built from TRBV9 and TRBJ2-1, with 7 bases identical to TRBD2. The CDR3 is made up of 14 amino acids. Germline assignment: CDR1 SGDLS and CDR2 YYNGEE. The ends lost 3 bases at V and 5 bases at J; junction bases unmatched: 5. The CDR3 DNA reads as TGTGCCAGCAGCGGCTCCGGGACTAACAATGAGCAGTTCTTC. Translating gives CASSGSGTNNEQFF.

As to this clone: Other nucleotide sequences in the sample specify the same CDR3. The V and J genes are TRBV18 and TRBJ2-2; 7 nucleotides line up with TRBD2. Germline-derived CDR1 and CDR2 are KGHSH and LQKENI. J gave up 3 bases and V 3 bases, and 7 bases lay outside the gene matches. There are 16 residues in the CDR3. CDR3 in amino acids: CASSPPGLADTGELFF. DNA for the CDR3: TGTGCCAGCTCACCCCCGGGGCTAGCGGACACCGGGGAGCTGTTTTTT.

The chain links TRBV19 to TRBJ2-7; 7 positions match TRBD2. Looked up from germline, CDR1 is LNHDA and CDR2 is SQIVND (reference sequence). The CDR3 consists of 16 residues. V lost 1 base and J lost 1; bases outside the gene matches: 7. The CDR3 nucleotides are TGTGCCAGTAGTATAGCCCCTAGCGGTTCGTCCTACGAGCAGTACTTC. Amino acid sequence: CASSIAPSGSSYEQYF.

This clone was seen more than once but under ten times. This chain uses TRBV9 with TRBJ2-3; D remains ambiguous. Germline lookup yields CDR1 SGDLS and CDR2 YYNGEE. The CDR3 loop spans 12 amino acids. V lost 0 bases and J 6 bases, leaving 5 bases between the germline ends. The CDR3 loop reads CASSVGEDTQYF. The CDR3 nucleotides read TGTGCCAGCAGCGTAGGTGAGGATACGCAGTATTTT.

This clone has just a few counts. CDR3 nucleotides: TGTGCCAGCAGTTACTCGATTAAGATCGAGACCCAGTACTTC. Its protein is CASSYSIKIETQYF. This chain uses TRBV6-5 with TRBJ2-5; D not certain. This CDR3 is built from 14 residues. Germline lookup yields CDR1 MNHEY and CDR2 SVGAGI. Trimming removed 0 bases at V and 5 bases at J, with 10 bases between.

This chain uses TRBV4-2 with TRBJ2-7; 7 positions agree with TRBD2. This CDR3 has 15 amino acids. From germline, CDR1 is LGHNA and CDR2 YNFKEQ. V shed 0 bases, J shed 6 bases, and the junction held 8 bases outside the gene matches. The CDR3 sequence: CASSQDLGRVGEQYF. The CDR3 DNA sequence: TGTGCCAGCAGCCAAGATCTAGGGAGGGTCGGCGAGCAGTACTTC.

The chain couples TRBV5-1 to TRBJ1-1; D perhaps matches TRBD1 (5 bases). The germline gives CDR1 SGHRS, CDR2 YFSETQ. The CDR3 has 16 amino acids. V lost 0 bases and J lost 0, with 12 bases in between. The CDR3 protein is CASSLGDGGMNTEAFF. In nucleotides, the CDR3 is TGCGCCAGCAGCTTGGGGGACGGCGGCATGAACACTGAAGCTTTCTTT.

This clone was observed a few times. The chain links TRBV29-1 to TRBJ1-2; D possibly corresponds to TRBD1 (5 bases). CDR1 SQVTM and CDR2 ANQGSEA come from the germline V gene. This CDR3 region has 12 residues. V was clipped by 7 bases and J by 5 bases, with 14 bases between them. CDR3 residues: CSASRDQYGYTF. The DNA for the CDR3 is TGCAGCGCCTCTCGGGACCAATATGGCTACACCTTC.

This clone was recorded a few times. DNA for the CDR3: TGTGCCAGCAGTGCCCCTGGGGGGTATCAGCCCCAGCATTTT. Translated, it gives CASSAPGGYQPQHF. The chain employs TRBV28 and TRBJ1-5; D might be TRBD1 (5 bases). The CDR3 sequence is 14 residues long. Trimming pared 5 bases from V and 5 bases from J, leaving 13 bases between. Germline loops: CDR1 MDHEN, CDR2 SYDVKM.

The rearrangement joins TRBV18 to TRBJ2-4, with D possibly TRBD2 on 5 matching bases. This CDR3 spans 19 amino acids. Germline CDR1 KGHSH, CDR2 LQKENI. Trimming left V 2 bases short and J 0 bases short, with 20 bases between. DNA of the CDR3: TGTGCCAGCTCACCATCGGCGCAGCCACGGGGTATAGCCAAAAACATTCAGTACTTC. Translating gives CASSPSAQPRGIAKNIQYF.

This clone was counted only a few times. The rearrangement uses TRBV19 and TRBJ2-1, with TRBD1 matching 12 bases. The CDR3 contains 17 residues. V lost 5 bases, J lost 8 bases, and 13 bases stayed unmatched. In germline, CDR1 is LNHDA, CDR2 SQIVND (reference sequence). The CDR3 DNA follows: TGTGCCAGTAGTGTTACCGGGACAGGGGGCGGTAGAGATGAGCAGTTCTTC. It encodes CASSVTGTGGGRDEQFF.

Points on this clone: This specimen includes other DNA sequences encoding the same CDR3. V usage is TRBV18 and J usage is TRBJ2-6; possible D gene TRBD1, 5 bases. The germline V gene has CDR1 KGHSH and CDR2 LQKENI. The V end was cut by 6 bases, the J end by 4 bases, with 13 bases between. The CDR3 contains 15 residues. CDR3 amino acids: CASSPQGVGANVLTF. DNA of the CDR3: TGTGCCAGCTCCCCCCAAGGGGTAGGGGCCAACGTCCTGACTTTC.

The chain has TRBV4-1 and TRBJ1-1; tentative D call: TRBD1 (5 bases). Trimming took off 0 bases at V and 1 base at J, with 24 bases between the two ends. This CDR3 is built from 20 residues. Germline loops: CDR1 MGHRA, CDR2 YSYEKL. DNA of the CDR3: TGCGCCAGCAGCCAAGATTCTATTGGGGGATGGGATCTGGGGAACACTGAAGCTTTCTTT. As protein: CASSQDSIGGWDLGNTEAFF.

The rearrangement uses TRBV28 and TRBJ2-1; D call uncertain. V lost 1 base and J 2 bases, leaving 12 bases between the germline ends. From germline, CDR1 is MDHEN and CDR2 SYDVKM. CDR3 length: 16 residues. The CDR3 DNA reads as TGTGCCAGCAGTTTATTGGGCGGTAGGACCTACAATGAGCAGTTCTTC. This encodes CASSLLGGRTYNEQFF.

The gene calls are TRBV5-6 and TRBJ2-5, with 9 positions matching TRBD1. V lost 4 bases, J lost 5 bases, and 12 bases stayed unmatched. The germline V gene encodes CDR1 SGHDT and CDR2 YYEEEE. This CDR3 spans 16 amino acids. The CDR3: CASSVPPGQGAETQYF. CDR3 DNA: TGTGCCAGCAGCGTACCCCCGGGACAGGGTGCGGAGACCCAGTACTTC.

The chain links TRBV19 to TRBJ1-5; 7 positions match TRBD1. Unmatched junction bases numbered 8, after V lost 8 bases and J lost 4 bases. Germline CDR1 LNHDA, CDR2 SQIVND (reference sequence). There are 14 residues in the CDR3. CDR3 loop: CASAPRGQNQPQHF. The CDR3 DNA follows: TGTGCCAGTGCTCCGAGGGGGCAGAATCAGCCCCAGCATTTT.

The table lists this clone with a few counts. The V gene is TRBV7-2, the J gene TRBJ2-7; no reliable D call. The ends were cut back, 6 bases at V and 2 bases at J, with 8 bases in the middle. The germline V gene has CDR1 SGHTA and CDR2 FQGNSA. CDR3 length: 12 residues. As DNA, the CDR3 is TGTGCCAGCAGGGATATTACCTACGAGCAGTACTTC. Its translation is CASRDITYEQYF. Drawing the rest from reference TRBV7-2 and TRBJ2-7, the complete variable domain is GAGVSQSPSNKVTEKGKDVELRCDPISGHTALYWYRQSLGQGLEFLIYFQGNSAPDKSGLPSDRFSAERTGGSVSTLTIQRTQQEDSAVYLCASRDITYEQYFGPGTRLTVT.

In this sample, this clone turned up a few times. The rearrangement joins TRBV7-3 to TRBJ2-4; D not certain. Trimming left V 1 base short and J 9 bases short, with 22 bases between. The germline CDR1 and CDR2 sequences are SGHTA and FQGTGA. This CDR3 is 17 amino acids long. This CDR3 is CASSLRLSVDPLGIQYF. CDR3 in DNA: TGTGCCAGCAGCTTAAGATTATCGGTTGACCCGCTCGGCATTCAGTACTTC.